The 23 T cell receptor beta chains reported below all come from one sample, sequenced in a study of blood T cell repertoires in COVID-19. Assay used: immunoSEQ multiplex PCR; TCRdb lists only in-frame clones, some missing. This table has fewer than 35,000 clones, about 85% appearing once. Material for sequencing was peripheral blood. The receptors originated from a man in his fifties with active or convalescent COVID-19.

The rearrangement uses TRBV4-3 and TRBJ2-3; 7 bases agree with TRBD2. Germline V gene lookup returns CDR1 LGHNA and CDR2 YSLEER. V was pared by 4 bases and J by 4 bases, with 8 bases of the junction left unmatched. The CDR3 has 15 amino acids. CDR3 in amino acids: CASSRRDYGADTQYF. CDR3 DNA: TGCGCCAGCAGCCGCCGGGACTATGGCGCAGATACGCAGTATTTT.

The CDR3 sequence is CASRGRGTNTEAFF. CDR3 sequence (DNA): TGTGCCAGCAGAGGCAGGGGAACGAACACTGAAGCTTTCTTT. The chain carries TRBV7-2 and TRBJ1-1; D is perhaps TRBD1 (6 bases). Germline V CDR1 and CDR2: SGHTA, FQGNSA. Trimming removed 6 bases from V and 1 base from J, with 12 bases in between. This CDR3 comprises 14 residues.

The J gene is TRBJ2-1, the V gene TRBV15; D might be TRBD2 (5 bases). Deletions cut 8 bases from V and 5 bases from J, with 13 bases between. The CDR3 is made up of 13 amino acids. Germline CDR1 LNHNV, CDR2 YYDKDF (reference sequence). CDR3 protein: CATGLSFNNEQFF. CDR3 in DNA: TGTGCCACCGGACTCTCCTTTAACAATGAGCAGTTCTTC.

The chain joins TRBV11-2 to TRBJ2-1, with 12 bases matching TRBD2. With 5 bases clipped from V and 0 bases from J, the junction kept 5 bases outside the gene matches. The V gene's germline CDR1 is SGHAT and CDR2 FQNNGV. This CDR3 is 17 amino acids long. As DNA, the CDR3 is TGTGCCAGCAGCCCCGGACTAGCGGGACTCTCCTACAATGAGCAGTTCTTC. Protein product: CASSPGLAGLSYNEQFF.

V is TRBV6-6 and J is TRBJ2-4; D remains ambiguous. Per germline, CDR1 MNHNY and CDR2 SVGAGI (reference sequence). The CDR3 consists of 15 residues. The V gene lost 4 bases and the J gene lost 0 bases, with 10 bases spanning the gap. CDR3 sequence: CASSFHTLAKNIQYF. The CDR3 nucleotides read TGTGCCAGCAGTTTCCACACGTTAGCCAAAAACATTCAGTACTTC.

V is TRBV6-4 and J is TRBJ1-5, with a tentative D call TRBD1 (5 bases). CDR3 size: 14 residues. Germline assignment: CDR1 MRHNA and CDR2 SNTAGT. V was cut by 7 bases and J by 7 bases, with 17 bases left in between. CDR3 bases: TGTGCCAGCATTCCTCGGGGGGTTCTGCAGCCCCAGCATTTT. It is translated as CASIPRGVLQPQHF.

This chain links TRBV12-5 with TRBJ2-2, with TRBD1 matching over 8 bases. The CDR3 has 17 amino acids. Trimming removed 4 bases from V and 7 bases from J; junction bases left unmatched: 14. Germline CDR1 is LGHNT and CDR2 is FRNRAP. As DNA, the CDR3 is TGTGCTAGTGGTTCCGACAGGGGTGGAAAGTATGGCGGGGAGCTGTTTTTT. Translating gives CASGSDRGGKYGGELFF.

This chain uses TRBV24-1 with TRBJ2-3; TRBD1 agrees at 9 bases. J gave up 3 bases and V 1 base, and 1 base lay outside the gene matches. The CDR3 has 15 residues. Germline V CDR1 and CDR2: KGHDR, SFDVKD. CDR3 residues: CATSDFDRGTDTQYF. In nucleotides, the CDR3 is TGTGCCACCAGTGATTTTGACAGGGGGACAGATACGCAGTATTTT.

The V gene is TRBV15, the J gene TRBJ1-4; 10 bases map to TRBD1. The CDR3 runs to 15 residues. From germline, CDR1 is LNHNV and CDR2 YYDKDF (reference sequence). V lost 1 base to trimming and J lost 7 bases; unmatched junction nucleotides: 3. CDR3 amino acids: CATSRVGTGAEKLFF. The DNA of the CDR3 is TGTGCCACCAGCAGAGTGGGGACAGGGGCTGAAAAACTGTTTTTT.

The chain carries TRBV2 and TRBJ2-4; maybe TRBD2 (6 bases). Trimming pared 6 bases from V and 0 bases from J, leaving 18 bases between. The germline gives CDR1 SNHLY, CDR2 FYNNEI. This CDR3 has 17 amino acids. The CDR3 sequence: CASRMTTWGLAKNIQYF. DNA of the CDR3: TGTGCCAGCAGAATGACCACATGGGGACTAGCCAAAAACATTCAGTACTTC.

This clone has a handful of counts. The chain combines TRBV15 with TRBJ1-4; D not certain. CDR1 and CDR2 from the germline V gene are LNHNV and YYDKDF (reference sequence). This CDR3 contains 15 residues. V lost 0 bases and J 4 bases, leaving 9 bases between the germline ends. The DNA for the CDR3 is TGTGCCACCAGCAGAGATCAGGAACTTAATGAAAAACTGTTTTTT. This translates into CATSRDQELNEKLFF.

The chain joins TRBV18 to TRBJ1-4; D is perhaps TRBD1 (5 bases). CDR1 KGHSH and CDR2 LQKENI come from the germline V gene. This CDR3 comprises 15 residues. Trimming removed 2 bases from V and 8 bases from J, with 15 bases in between. CDR3 residues: CASSPENGGLEKLFF. The CDR3 DNA is TGTGCCAGCTCACCAGAGAATGGGGGACTGGAAAAACTGTTTTTT.

The rearrangement links TRBV27 to TRBJ2-1; a possible D gene is TRBD1 (5 bases). V was pared by 6 bases and J by 7 bases, with 13 bases between. CDR1 MNHEY and CDR2 SMNVEV come from the germline V gene (reference sequence). This CDR3 is 13 amino acids long. CDR3 loop: CASSPGIWNEQFF. CDR3 DNA: TGTGCCAGCAGCCCAGGGATTTGGAATGAGCAGTTCTTC.

V is TRBV6-1 and J is TRBJ2-7; 8 bases line up with TRBD1. Per germline, CDR1 MNHNS and CDR2 SASEGT. V gave up 2 bases and J gave up 4 bases; unmatched junction bases: 13. The CDR3 consists of 17 residues. CDR3 sequence reads: CASSESPGGTGWYEQYF. Written as DNA, the CDR3 is TGTGCCAGCAGTGAAAGCCCGGGCGGGACAGGATGGTACGAGCAGTACTTC.

The rearrangement uses TRBV28 and TRBJ2-7, with D possibly matching TRBD1 (6 bases). Germline CDR1 is MDHEN and CDR2 is SYDVKM. This CDR3 region has 15 residues. Trimming removed 2 bases at V and 0 bases at J, with 11 bases between. CDR3 residues: CASSLDRRFSYEQYF. The CDR3 DNA reads as TGTGCCAGCAGTTTAGACAGGCGATTCTCCTACGAGCAGTACTTC.

The gene calls are TRBV4-2 and TRBJ2-2, with D possibly being TRBD2 (6 bases). Germline loops: CDR1 LGHNA, CDR2 YNFKEQ. The CDR3 is 16 residues long. Trimming shortened V by 0 bases and J by 0 bases, and 8 bases separated the two germline ends. In nucleotides, the CDR3 is TGTGCCAGCAGCCAAGACTGGGGGGCGAACACCGGGGAGCTGTTTTTT. Protein sequence: CASSQDWGANTGELFF.

The chain has TRBV25-1 and TRBJ2-1; TRBD2 aligns across 10 bases. This CDR3 contains 16 residues. Germline V gene data show CDR1 as MGHDK and CDR2 as SYGVNS. V dropped 2 bases and J dropped 2; count of bases not matched to a gene: 3. DNA for the CDR3: TGTGCCAGCAGTGAAATCAGCGGGAGGGCCTACAATGAGCAGTTCTTC. Translated, it gives CASSEISGRAYNEQFF.

The chain carries TRBV28 and TRBJ2-7, with D possibly matching TRBD2 (5 bases). Germline CDR1 is MDHEN and CDR2 is SYDVKM. The CDR3 length is 13 residues. Between the trimmed V and J ends, which lost 6 bases and 2 bases, there was a span of 11 bases. The CDR3 DNA sequence: TGTGCCAGCAGCCACCCCGGGGCCTACGAGCAGTACTTC. It translates to CASSHPGAYEQYF.

This chain uses TRBV14 with TRBJ2-2; D gene ambiguous. Between the trimmed V and J ends, which lost 4 bases and 7 bases, there was a span of 13 bases. The V gene's germline CDR1 is SGHDN and CDR2 FVKESK. This CDR3 spans 14 amino acids. The CDR3 is CASSLNMAFGELFF. DNA of the CDR3: TGTGCCAGCAGCCTAAACATGGCTTTCGGGGAGCTGTTTTTT. Based on the CDR3 plus reference TRBV14 and TRBJ2-2, the full variable domain is EAGVTQFPSHSVIEKGQTVTLRCDPISGHDNLYWYRRVMGKEIKFLLHFVKESKQDESGMPNNRFLAERTGGTYSTLKVQPAELEDSGVYFCASSLNMAFGELFFGEGSRLTVL.

The J gene is TRBJ2-7, the V gene TRBV10-3; 8 bases are shared with TRBD1. The CDR3 extends over 15 amino acids. The V and J ends lost 1 base and 4 bases, in that order; junction bases with no gene match: 6. Germline-derived CDR1 and CDR2 are ENHRY and SYGVKD. In DNA, the CDR3 is TGTGCCATCAGTGAGTGGACAGGGAGTTCGTACGAGCAGTACTTC. Protein sequence: CAISEWTGSSYEQYF.

This rearrangement joins TRBV28 to TRBJ1-6; the D is unclear. CDR1 is MDHEN and CDR2 is SYDVKM in the germline V gene. The CDR3 totals 14 residues. Trimming left V 5 bases short and J 8 bases short, with 13 bases between. The CDR3 DNA follows: TGTGCCAGCAGTCCCTTCGGGAGGCATTCACCCCTCCACTTT. Protein: CASSPFGRHSPLHF.

This chain joins TRBV5-1 and TRBJ1-2; 8 positions match TRBD1. V shed 4 bases, J shed 6 bases, and the junction held 5 bases outside the gene matches. This CDR3 comprises 13 residues. Per germline, CDR1 SGHRS and CDR2 YFSETQ. The CDR3 is CASSPSDRDGYTF. CDR3 nucleotides: TGCGCCAGCAGCCCCTCGGACAGGGATGGCTACACCTTC.

The gene calls are TRBV18 and TRBJ2-6, with 10 bases lining up with TRBD2. There are 18 residues in the CDR3. The germline V gene encodes CDR1 KGHSH and CDR2 LQKENI. V lost 0 bases to trimming and J lost 0 bases; unmatched junction nucleotides: 2. The CDR3 DNA is TGTGCCAGCTCACCACCTAGCGGGAGGACCTCTGGGGCCAACGTCCTGACTTTC. Its protein is CASSPPSGRTSGANVLTF.